This T cell receptor beta chain came from a study of cytotoxic CD8 clonotypes in ibrutinib-treated CLL. Study-wide background: Patient counts were around 10 relapsed/refractory, roughly 15 treatment-naive and some 17 IGHV unmutated. Samples had a mean of around 230,000 productive templates and roughly 99,000 productive rearrangements. General observations from the study: Sampling of sustained-remission and progressing patients occurred at differing times. Clonality showed a rise at ibrutinib response that reversed toward baseline at progression.

This CDR3 spans 18 amino acids. CDR1 and CDR2 from the germline V gene are LNHDA and SQIVND (reference sequence). V lost 4 bases and J 3 bases, leaving 23 bases between the germline ends. Concerning this clone: Its antigen remains unidentified.

TCRdb's copy holds only in-frame clones and misses some; the assay was immunoSEQ multiplex PCR. The data contain around 70,000 clones, roughly 85% of them seen just once; the ten biggest clones take up around 37%. The chain employs TRBV19 and TRBJ2-3, with a tentative D call TRBD1 (7 bases). The sequenced sample was PBMCs, obtained after 24 months of ibrutinib treatment. The clonotype was recovered from a human donor with chronic lymphocytic leukemia. The CDR3 reads CASSTSQGGPLPTDTQYF. CDR3 DNA sequence: TGTGCCAGTAGTACCTCCCAGGGGGGCCCACTACCGACAGATACGCAGTATTTT.